This record concerns one T cell receptor beta chain sequence. Its target antigen remains unknown. No much larger clone is present one base from it, and per-base qualities are unavailable. Whole blood was collected in K2EDTA tubes by collaborating institutions according to the institutions' own protocols. Collaborator samples were shipped for TCRbeta analysis as frozen whole blood, isolated PBMCs, or DNA extracted from either sample type. This entry is derived from a study of blood T cell repertoires in COVID-19 (dated by TCRdb to the early 2020s). For the study in its entirety: The collaborator samples originated in the United States, Italy and Spain and spanned the acute and convalescent phases of COVID-19. The repertoires were released in a freely available public database meant as a resource for research on the immune response to SARS-CoV-2. The prospective study material was composed of cDNA or gDNA derived from T cells, B-cell-depleted T cells, or PBMCs. The samples were drawn from two sources: the first 160 participants of the ongoing ImmuneRACE study, and about 1,300 subjects contributed by 6 global collaborators. HLA class I and class II types, where available, came from metadata supplied by the sample provider rather than from assay-based typing. Subjects who had been exposed to COVID-19, were actively infected with it, or had recovered from it provided the deeply sampled blood TCRbeta repertoires that made up the dataset. Nearly every sample came with metadata listing a de-identified subject ID, COVID-19 status, age in years and sex. Broader findings and caveats from the paper: How much clinical and demographic metadata was included differed by source and by participant, and the metadata was provided uncurated.

TCRbeta CDR3 regions were amplified from genomic DNA by means of the immunoSEQ Assay, a bias-controlled multiplex PCR. On the authors' methods: The number of nucleated cells in each sample was estimated from the amplification of reference gene primers within the assay. Sequence reads were collapsed and filtered to measure the absolute abundance of every unique TCRbeta CDR3 rearrangement. For each sample, productive Simpson clonality was calculated as the square root of Simpson's diversity index across productive rearrangements. The immuneACCESS repertoire file appears here via TCRdb, limited to in-frame rearrangements. These files lack a portion of the clones; in checked studies, under half of the deficit traces to unresolved V genes, and the cause of the others is not known. From that table come the V and J calls and clone size; the DNA was used to work out D and trimming. In this sample the table shows around 64,000 clones, approximately 84% of which occur a single time. 5% to 6.5% of the sample rests with the top ten.

V loses 0 bases at its end and J loses 5 bases; junction bases beyond the gene matches: 7. CDR3 length: 17 amino acids, cysteine to phenylalanine. Of all the DNA, just the CDR3 is kept, 51 bases in frame from base 1. The germline V gene (reference sequence) yields LNHDA for CDR1 and SQIVND for CDR2. Sequenced input: peripheral blood. The TCR sequence derives from a man older than 75 in a cohort sampled during active COVID-19. The sequence links TRBV19 to TRBJ1-5; 10 nucleotides in the junction match TRBD1. The DNA sequence is given as TGTGCCAGTAGTATAGACACCGGGACAGGGGTGGATCAGCCCCAGCATTTT. Its coded protein is CASSIDTGTGVDQPQHF.